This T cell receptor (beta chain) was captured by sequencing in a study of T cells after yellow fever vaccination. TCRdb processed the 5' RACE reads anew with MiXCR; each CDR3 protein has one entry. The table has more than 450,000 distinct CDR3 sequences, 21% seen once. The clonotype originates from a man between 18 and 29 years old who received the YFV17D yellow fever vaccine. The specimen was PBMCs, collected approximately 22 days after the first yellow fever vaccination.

The CDR3 bases are TGCAGTGCTAGAGATCAGAACAAGAAAGGAGAGACCCAGTACTTC. The encoded protein is CSARDQNKKGETQYF. V gene TRBV20-1 combines with J gene TRBJ2-5, with D unclear. The CDR3 is 15 amino acids. The V end was cut by 0 bases, the J end by 4 bases, with 15 bases between. The germline CDR1 and CDR2 sequences are DFQATT and SNEGSKA (reference sequence).